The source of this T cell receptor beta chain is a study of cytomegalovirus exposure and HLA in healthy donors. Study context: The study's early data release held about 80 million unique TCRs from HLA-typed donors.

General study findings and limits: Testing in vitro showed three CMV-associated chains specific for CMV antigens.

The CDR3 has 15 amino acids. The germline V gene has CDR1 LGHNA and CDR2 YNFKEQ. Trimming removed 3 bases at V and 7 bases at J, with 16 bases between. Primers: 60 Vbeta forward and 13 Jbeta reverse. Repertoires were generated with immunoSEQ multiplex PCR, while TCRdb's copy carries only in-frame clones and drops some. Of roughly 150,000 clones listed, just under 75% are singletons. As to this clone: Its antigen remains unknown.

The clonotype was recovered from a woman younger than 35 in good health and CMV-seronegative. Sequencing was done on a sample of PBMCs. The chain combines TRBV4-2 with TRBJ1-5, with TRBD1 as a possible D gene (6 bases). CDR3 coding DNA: TGTGCCAGCAGCCAGTCACAGGGAATGGGCCAGCCCCAGCATTTT. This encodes CASSQSQGMGQPQHF.